The present T cell receptor beta chain was sequenced within a study of blood T cell repertoires in COVID-19. Participant age was roughly 18 to 95 years, and participants resided in 24 US areas. With V trimmed by 5 bases and J by 2 bases, 5 bases remained unmatched. The CDR3 sequence is 14 residues long. Germline V gives CDR1 MNHEY, CDR2 SMNVEV (reference sequence). Data came from immunoSEQ multiplex PCR; TCRdb stores just in-frame clones and leaves some out. The sample lists 270,000 or so clones, more than 65% seen once, with about 3.5% in the top ten. The origin of this receptor is a man between 45 and 60 years old who had recovered from COVID-19. The sample consisted of PBMCs or T cells enriched from blood (not recorded which). The rearrangement joins TRBV27 to TRBJ2-7; 8 nucleotides agree with TRBD1. The CDR3 DNA reads as TGTGCCAGCAGTGCCCGGGACAGGACCTACGAGCAGTACTTC. This gives the protein CASSARDRTYEQYF.